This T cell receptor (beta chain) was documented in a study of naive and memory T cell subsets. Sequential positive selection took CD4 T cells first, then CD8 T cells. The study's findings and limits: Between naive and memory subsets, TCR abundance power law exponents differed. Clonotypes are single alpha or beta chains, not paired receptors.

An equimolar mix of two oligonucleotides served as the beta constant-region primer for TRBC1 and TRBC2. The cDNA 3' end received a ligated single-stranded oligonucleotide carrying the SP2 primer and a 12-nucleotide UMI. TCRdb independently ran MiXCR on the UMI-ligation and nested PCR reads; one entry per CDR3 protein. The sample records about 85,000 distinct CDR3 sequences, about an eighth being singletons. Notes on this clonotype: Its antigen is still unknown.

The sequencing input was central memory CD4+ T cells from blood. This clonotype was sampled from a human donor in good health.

The CDR3 nucleotides are TGCAGTGCTCCGGACCGATACCGCGCAGATACGCAGTATTTT. Its protein is CSAPDRYRADTQYF. This chain joins TRBV20-1 and TRBJ2-3; D not certain. Trimming took off 5 bases at V and 4 bases at J, with 16 bases between the two ends. CDR1 DFQATT and CDR2 SNEGSKA come from the germline V gene (reference sequence). The CDR3 consists of 14 residues.